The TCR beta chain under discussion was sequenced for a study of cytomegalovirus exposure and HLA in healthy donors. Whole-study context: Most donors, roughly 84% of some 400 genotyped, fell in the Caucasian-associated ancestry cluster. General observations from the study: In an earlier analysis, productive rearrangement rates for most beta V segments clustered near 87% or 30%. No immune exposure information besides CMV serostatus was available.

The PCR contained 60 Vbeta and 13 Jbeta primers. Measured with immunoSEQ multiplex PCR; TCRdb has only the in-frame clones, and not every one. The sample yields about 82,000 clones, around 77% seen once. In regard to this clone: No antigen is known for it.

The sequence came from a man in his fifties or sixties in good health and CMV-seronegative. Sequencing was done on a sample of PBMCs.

CDR3 in DNA: TGTGCCTGTCGGGGGTTTAGCTCCTACGAGCAGTACTTC. Translating gives CACRGFSSYEQYF. This sequence joins TRBV30 and TRBJ2-7, with a possible D match to TRBD2 (6 bases). Trimming pared 6 bases from V and 0 bases from J, leaving 12 bases between. The CDR3 covers 13 residues. Germline V lookup: CDR1 GTSNPN, CDR2 SVGIG (reference sequence).